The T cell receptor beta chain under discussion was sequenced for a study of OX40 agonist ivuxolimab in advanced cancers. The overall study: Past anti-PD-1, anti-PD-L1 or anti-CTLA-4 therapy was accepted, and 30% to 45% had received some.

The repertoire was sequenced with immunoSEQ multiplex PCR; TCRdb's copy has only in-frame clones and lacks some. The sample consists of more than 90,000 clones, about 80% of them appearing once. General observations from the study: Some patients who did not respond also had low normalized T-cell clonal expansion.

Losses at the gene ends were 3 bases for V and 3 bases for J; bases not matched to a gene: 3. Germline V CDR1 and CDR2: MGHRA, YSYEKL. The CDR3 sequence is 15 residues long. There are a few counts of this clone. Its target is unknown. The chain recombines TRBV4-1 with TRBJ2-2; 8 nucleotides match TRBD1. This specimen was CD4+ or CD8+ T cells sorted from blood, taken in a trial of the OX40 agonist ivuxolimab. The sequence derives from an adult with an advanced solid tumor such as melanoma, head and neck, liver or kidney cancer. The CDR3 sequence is CASSQADRDTGELFF. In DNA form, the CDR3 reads TGCGCCAGCAGCCAGGCGGACAGGGACACCGGGGAGCTGTTTTTT.